Shown below are 15 T cell receptor beta chains from a single sample sequenced in a study of cytomegalovirus exposure and HLA in healthy donors. Produced via immunoSEQ multiplex PCR; TCRdb's table is partial and in-frame only. The sample lists some 170,000 clones; around nine tenths were seen once. What was sequenced was PBMCs. These receptors all come from a woman aged 25 to 39 in good health and CMV-seronegative.

The chain uses TRBV7-2 and TRBJ2-3; the match to TRBD2 covers 9 bases. V was pared by 1 base and J by 5 bases, with 4 bases of the junction left unmatched. The germline CDR1 and CDR2 sequences are SGHTA and FQGNSA. The CDR3 spans 15 residues. CDR3 loop: CASSLDAGGIDTQYF. In nucleotides, the CDR3 is TGTGCCAGCAGCTTAGACGCGGGGGGGATAGATACGCAGTATTTT.

This rearrangement joins TRBV27 to TRBJ2-1; TRBD1 agrees at 9 bases. V lost 8 bases, J lost 8 bases, and 7 bases stayed unmatched. From germline, CDR1 is MNHEY and CDR2 SMNVEV (reference sequence). The length of the CDR3 is 13 residues. CDR3 DNA: TGTGCCAGCTCGGGACAGGGTAATTATGAGCAGTTCTTC. Protein sequence: CASSGQGNYEQFF.

The chain carries TRBV5-1 and TRBJ2-3; perhaps TRBD2 as D (5 bases). CDR3 length: 14 amino acids. Germline V gene data show CDR1 as SGHRS and CDR2 as YFSETQ. Trimming removed 4 bases at V and 4 bases at J, with 13 bases between. The CDR3 DNA is TGCGCCAGCAGCAATATCGGGGATCCAGATACGCAGTATTTT. Amino acid sequence: CASSNIGDPDTQYF.

As DNA, the CDR3 is TGTGCCAGCACCGAGAGACCCACAGGGAAGTGGGATGGCTACACCTTC. Its protein product is CASTERPTGKWDGYTF. This chain joins TRBV27 and TRBJ1-2, with D possibly TRBD1 on 6 matching bases. V dropped 7 bases and J dropped 6 bases, with 24 bases sitting between them. The CDR3 totals 16 residues. Germline values: CDR1 MNHEY, CDR2 SMNVEV (reference sequence).

The chain has TRBV9 and TRBJ2-2; 9 positions agree with TRBD1. Germline assignment: CDR1 SGDLS and CDR2 YYNGEE. Unmatched junction bases numbered 7, after V lost 6 bases and J lost 4 bases. This CDR3 is 15 amino acids long. The CDR3 is CASTPTGGITGELFF. CDR3 coding DNA: TGTGCCAGCACACCAACAGGGGGCATCACCGGGGAGCTGTTTTTT.

The genes are TRBV30 and TRBJ2-7, with 7 bases lining up with TRBD1. Germline V lookup: CDR1 GTSNPN, CDR2 SVGIG (reference sequence). The CDR3 is 15 amino acids. The V and J ends lost 2 bases and 2 bases, in that order; junction bases with no gene match: 9. CDR3 sequence (DNA): TGTGCCTGGAGTTACCCCTCACAGGGGACCTACGAGCAGTACTTC. Encoded protein: CAWSYPSQGTYEQYF.

The genes are TRBV27 and TRBJ1-4, with D possibly TRBD1 on 6 matching bases. The CDR3 is made up of 15 amino acids. Trimming took off 6 bases at V and 8 bases at J, with 19 bases between the two ends. Looked up from germline, CDR1 is MNHEY and CDR2 is SMNVEV (reference sequence). CDR3 in amino acids: CASSRGGGAAEKLFF. The CDR3 bases are TGTGCCAGCAGCCGAGGGGGGGGCGCGGCCGAAAAACTGTTTTTT.

The chain carries TRBV29-1 and TRBJ1-6; weak D call: TRBD1 (5 bases). Per germline, CDR1 SQVTM and CDR2 ANQGSEA. This CDR3 has 14 amino acids. The V end lost 6 bases, the J end lost 7 bases, and 16 bases lay between the germline ends. Here the CDR3 DNA reads TGCAGCGTATACCGGGTCAACAGGAATTCACCCCTCCACTTT. This encodes CSVYRVNRNSPLHF.

This clone was detected once. The chain couples TRBV5-8 to TRBJ1-5, with TRBD1 matching 7 bases. The CDR3 extends over 13 amino acids. The germline V gene encodes CDR1 SGHTS and CDR2 YDEGEE. V gave up 4 bases and J gave up 5 bases; unmatched junction bases: 3. CDR3 bases: TGTGCCAGCAGCAGGGACAGCTATCAGCCCCAGCATTTT. Translated: CASSRDSYQPQHF. Full variable domain (rest looked up from reference TRBV5-8 and TRBJ1-5): EAGVTQSPTHLIKTRGQQATLRCSPISGHTSVYWYQQALGLGLQFLLWYDEGEERNRGNFPPRFSGRQFPNYSSELNVNALELEDSALYLCASSRDSYQPQHFGDGTRLSIL.

The rearrangement uses TRBV5-8 and TRBJ2-1, with a tentative D call TRBD2 (6 bases). V lost 2 bases to trimming and J lost 5 bases, with 20 bases between them. Germline V gene data show CDR1 as SGHTS and CDR2 as YDEGEE. This CDR3 contains 17 residues. The CDR3 sequence is CASSLTVSGLADNEQFF. The DNA for the CDR3 is TGTGCCAGCAGCTTAACGGTTAGCGGTCTCGCAGACAATGAGCAGTTCTTC.

V gene TRBV19 combines with J gene TRBJ2-7; D might be TRBD2 (6 bases). CDR3 length equals 15 residues. Germline CDR1 reads LNHDA; CDR2 reads SQIVND (reference sequence). Trimming took off 3 bases at V and 1 base at J, with 13 bases between the two ends. CDR3 residues: CASSIGWGTSYEQYF. The CDR3, as DNA: TGTGCCAGTAGTATCGGGTGGGGGACTTCCTACGAGCAGTACTTC.

The V call is TRBV6-1, the J call TRBJ1-2; 7 bases fit TRBD1. Germline V gene data show CDR1 as MNHNS and CDR2 as SASEGT. The V segment lost 7 bases and the J segment 2 bases; nucleotides outside the gene matches: 4. This CDR3 comprises 13 residues. The CDR3 DNA sequence: TGTGCCAGCACACCGGGACAGAACTATGGCTACACCTTC. As protein: CASTPGQNYGYTF.

V and J are TRBV20-1 and TRBJ2-5; no clear D gene. The V gene lost 3 bases and the J gene lost 4 bases, with 6 bases spanning the gap. Germline CDR1 DFQATT, CDR2 SNEGSKA (reference sequence). The CDR3 runs 11 residues. This CDR3 is CSASTGETQYF. As DNA, the CDR3 is TGCAGTGCTAGCACTGGAGAGACCCAGTACTTC.

The chain uses TRBV6-1 and TRBJ2-6; the D is unclear. CDR1 MNHNS and CDR2 SASEGT come from the germline V gene. Trimming shortened V by 3 bases and J by 0 bases, and 6 bases separated the two germline ends. The CDR3 sequence is 15 residues long. The CDR3 bases are TGTGCCAGCAGTGATGGCGGCTCTGGGGCCAACGTCCTGACTTTC. Translated, it gives CASSDGGSGANVLTF.

The CDR3 spells CASSWDRGQPQHF. The CDR3 region has the DNA TGTGCCAGCAGCTGGGACAGAGGTCAGCCCCAGCATTTT. The chain joins TRBV5-4 to TRBJ1-5; 7 nucleotides agree with TRBD1. CDR1 SGHNT and CDR2 YYREEE come from the germline V gene (reference sequence). This CDR3 has 13 residues. V dropped 3 bases and J dropped 6; count of bases not matched to a gene: 3.